Below, 31 T cell receptor beta chains from the same sample are listed, as sequenced in a study of Ad26.COV2.S vaccination and SARS-CoV-2 variants. Treatment indicated: some 20 received Ad26.COV2.S at low or high dose, single or two shots; about 5 received placebo; per-sample allocation not given. The samples date from day 63 after the first vaccine or placebo injection. Sequencing was performed with immunoSEQ multiplex PCR; in TCRdb, only in-frame clones are kept and a portion is missing. The repertoire consists of about 440,000 clones, with about nine tenths occurring once and the leading ten covering around 4.5%. The specimen was peripheral blood, collected in a trial of Ad26.COV2.S vaccine versus placebo. The receptors come from a person aged 18-65 years who received the Ad26.COV2.S COVID-19 vaccine or a placebo.

V and J are TRBV4-2 and TRBJ2-3, with D perhaps TRBD2 (6 bases). Germline V lookup: CDR1 LGHNA, CDR2 YNFKEQ. Trimming removed 0 bases at V and 2 bases at J, with 12 bases between. The CDR3 runs to 16 residues. DNA of the CDR3: TGTGCCAGCAGCCAAGACCTACTAGCTAACACAGATACGCAGTATTTT. Translating gives CASSQDLLANTDTQYF.

This chain connects TRBV30 to TRBJ1-6, with TRBD1 matching 8 bases. From germline, CDR1 is GTSNPN and CDR2 SVGIG (reference sequence). The CDR3 is 15 amino acids. V was clipped by 3 bases and J by 7 bases; unmatched bases: 8. The CDR3 spells CAWSLYRGRNSPLHF. The CDR3 DNA is TGTGCCTGGAGCCTTTACAGGGGGAGGAATTCACCCCTCCACTTT. The full variable domain, with the rest looked up from reference TRBV30 and TRBJ1-6, is SQTIHQWPATLVQPVGSPLSLECTVEGTSNPNLYWYRQAAGRGLQLLFYSVGIGQISSEVPQNLSASRPQDRQFILSSKKLLLSDSGFYLCAWSLYRGRNSPLHFGNGTRLTVT.

This chain links TRBV24-1 with TRBJ2-5; TRBD1 agrees at 8 bases. V lost 1 base, J lost 2 bases, and 8 bases stayed unmatched. The germline V gene has CDR1 KGHDR and CDR2 SFDVKD. The length of the CDR3 is 17 residues. CDR3 residues: CATSDLGTGPQQETQYF. For the CDR3, the DNA is TGTGCCACCAGTGATTTAGGGACAGGACCCCAACAAGAGACCCAGTACTTC.

The rearrangement joins TRBV27 to TRBJ1-5, with a tentative D call TRBD1 (6 bases). Germline loops: CDR1 MNHEY, CDR2 SMNVEV (reference sequence). V lost 5 bases to trimming and J lost 5 bases, with 25 bases between them. The CDR3 consists of 18 residues. This chain's CDR3 is CASSPWVHPGRGHQPQHF. The CDR3 nucleotides read TGTGCCAGCAGTCCCTGGGTACACCCGGGACGGGGGCATCAGCCCCAGCATTTT.

J is TRBJ1-4 and V is TRBV19, with D tentatively TRBD1 (5 bases). The CDR3 totals 16 residues. Trimming took off 6 bases at V and 0 bases at J, with 14 bases between the two ends. In germline, CDR1 is LNHDA, CDR2 SQIVND (reference sequence). The CDR3 nucleotides read TGTGCCAGTAGCCGCATAGGGGTTGCAACTAATGAAAAACTGTTTTTT. Its translation: CASSRIGVATNEKLFF.

This chain joins TRBV21-1 and TRBJ2-3; the listed D gene, TRBD2, was not tested against the DNA. TRBV21-1 has pseudogene status. The CDR3 sequence is 16 residues long. DNA for the CDR3: TGTGCCAGCCCTTGTGGACTAGCGGGAGTCGCAGATACGCAGTATTTT. As protein: CASPCGLAGVADTQYF.

The count of this clone is one. V and J are TRBV7-9 and TRBJ1-2; D is perhaps TRBD1 (6 bases). CDR1 SEHNR and CDR2 FQNEAQ come from the germline V gene (reference sequence). Between the trimmed V and J ends, which lost 10 bases and 7 bases, there was a span of 22 bases. This CDR3 contains 14 residues. CDR3 coding DNA: TGTGCCACCCGGGCCTGGGGGCCTTCGGGTGGCTACACCTTC. Translation gives CATRAWGPSGGYTF.

This chain connects TRBV5-6 to TRBJ2-5; possibly TRBD2 for D (5 bases). Per germline, CDR1 SGHDT and CDR2 YYEEEE. This CDR3 is built from 16 residues. The V and J ends lost 4 bases and 1 base respectively, with 17 bases between them. CDR3 loop: CASSGSGLMGQETQYF. The CDR3 nucleotides are TGTGCCAGCAGCGGGAGCGGCCTTATGGGCCAAGAGACCCAGTACTTC.

The chain recombines TRBV2 with TRBJ1-4; 8 bases fit TRBD1. The CDR3 is 15 residues long. The germline V gene encodes CDR1 SNHLY and CDR2 FYNNEI. Losses at the gene ends were 6 bases for V and 8 bases for J; bases not matched to a gene: 11. The CDR3 is CASRTQGAVGEKLFF. The DNA of the CDR3 is TGTGCCAGCAGGACTCAGGGGGCTGTGGGGGAAAAACTGTTTTTT.

The chain carries TRBV7-2 and TRBJ2-7, with 7 bases identical to TRBD2. This CDR3 comprises 15 residues. J was trimmed by 1 base and V by 4 bases; bases with no gene match: 7. Germline lookup yields CDR1 SGHTA and CDR2 FQGNSA. The CDR3 nucleotides read TGTGCCAGCAGCTGGTTCCTAGCGGATTCCTACGAGCAGTACTTC. This encodes CASSWFLADSYEQYF.

The chain has TRBV3-1 (or the pseudogene TRBV3-2) and TRBJ2-7, with TRBD2 matching over 12 bases. J gave up 7 bases and V 4 bases, and 11 bases lay outside the gene matches. The CDR3 loop spans 16 amino acids. Looked up from germline, CDR1 is LGHDT and CDR2 is YNNKEL (reference sequence). The CDR3 here is CASSPQQTSGSVEQYF. CDR3 coding DNA: TGTGCCAGCAGCCCCCAGCAGACTAGCGGGAGTGTAGAGCAGTACTTC.

Of note for this clone: In the same sample, other DNA sequences code for this CDR3. This chain joins TRBV7-9 and TRBJ1-5; 7 positions agree with TRBD1. This CDR3 has 14 residues. From germline, CDR1 is SEHNR and CDR2 FQNEAQ (reference sequence). V trimming: 4 bases; J trimming: 2 bases; junction bases outside the gene matches: 2. This chain's CDR3 is CASSSTGGNQPQHF. CDR3 nucleotides: TGTGCCAGCAGCTCTACAGGGGGCAATCAGCCCCAGCATTTT.

The chain uses TRBV5-4 and TRBJ1-2; tentative D call: TRBD1 (6 bases). The V gene's germline CDR1 is SGHNT and CDR2 YYREEE (reference sequence). V lost 3 bases and J lost 1, with 16 bases in between. The CDR3 consists of 16 residues. The CDR3 here is CASSSPRGTNNYGYTF. As DNA, the CDR3 is TGTGCCAGCAGCTCCCCGAGAGGGACAAATAACTATGGCTACACCTTC.

The J gene is TRBJ2-3, the V gene TRBV6-5; a possible D gene is TRBD2 (7 bases). Germline CDR1 MNHEY, CDR2 SVGAGI. The CDR3 runs 12 residues. The ends were cut back, 8 bases at V and 3 bases at J, with 9 bases in the middle. CDR3 residues: CASGRGTDTQYF. CDR3 sequence (DNA): TGTGCCAGCGGGAGGGGGACAGATACGCAGTATTTT.

This clone was observed a few times. J is TRBJ2-7 and V is TRBV4-1, with 7 bases identical to TRBD2. From germline, CDR1 is MGHRA and CDR2 YSYEKL. Trimming at V came to 1 base and at J to 4 bases, leaving 13 bases not matched to a gene. The CDR3 has 17 residues. CDR3 in DNA: TGCGCCAGCAGCCAAGGTAGGGCAAAGCGGGATGGATACGAGCAGTACTTC. Translating it yields CASSQGRAKRDGYEQYF.

This chain links TRBV7-9 with TRBJ1-1; 7 bases match TRBD1. Trimming at V came to 5 bases and at J to 0 bases, leaving 9 bases not matched to a gene. Germline CDR1 and CDR2: SEHNR and FQNEAQ (reference sequence). The CDR3 consists of 16 residues. The CDR3 region has the DNA TGTGCCAGCAGCCCGCCCCGACAGGGAATGAACACTGAAGCTTTCTTT. Amino acid sequence: CASSPPRQGMNTEAFF. Full variable domain (missing parts from reference TRBV7-9 and TRBJ1-1): DTGVSQNPRHKITKRGQNVTFRCDPISEHNRLYWYRQTLGQGPEFLTYFQNEAQLEKSRLLSDRFSAERPKGSFSTLEIQRTEQGDSAMYLCASSPPRQGMNTEAFFGQGTRLTVV.

The chain joins TRBV2 to TRBJ2-1; 7 bases align to TRBD2. CDR1 and CDR2 from the germline V gene are SNHLY and FYNNEI. The CDR3 consists of 14 residues. V lost 3 bases, J lost 2 bases, and 1 base stayed unmatched. The CDR3 sequence: CASSELAAYNEQFF. In DNA form, the CDR3 reads TGTGCCAGCAGTGAGCTAGCGGCCTACAATGAGCAGTTCTTC.

The V and J genes are TRBV7-3 and TRBJ1-5; D is unclear. Trimming shortened V by 1 base and J by 2 bases, and 9 bases separated the two germline ends. The germline CDR1 and CDR2 sequences are SGHTA and FQGTGA. The CDR3 contains 15 residues. The chain's CDR3 is CASSLKWEGNQPQHF. CDR3 bases: TGTGCCAGCAGCTTAAAATGGGAGGGCAATCAGCCCCAGCATTTT.

This clone was recorded a few times. The V gene is TRBV11-1, the J gene TRBJ2-2; TRBD2 aligns across 7 bases. The CDR3 length is 16 residues. The V segment lost 5 bases and the J segment 1 base; nucleotides outside the gene matches: 7. The germline CDR1 and CDR2 sequences are SGHAT and FQDESV (reference sequence). CDR3 DNA sequence: TGTGCCAGCAGCCCCTTAGCGGGCCAGAACACCGGGGAGCTGTTTTTT. Translated, it gives CASSPLAGQNTGELFF.

Regarding this clone: The identical CDR3 is also encoded by other nucleotide sequences in the sample. V usage is TRBV7-9 and J usage is TRBJ2-7; TRBD2 might be the D (5 bases). Trimming stripped 2 bases from V and 3 bases from J, with 8 bases between. CDR1 and CDR2 from the germline V gene are SEHNR and FQNEAQ (reference sequence). This CDR3 region has 13 residues. The CDR3: CASSLSSSYEQYF. The CDR3, as DNA: TGTGCCAGCAGCTTATCTAGCAGCTACGAGCAGTACTTC.

The gene calls are TRBV20-1 and TRBJ2-3; no definite D call. With 3 bases removed from V and 4 bases from J, the gap between germline ends came to 5 bases. Germline assignment: CDR1 DFQATT and CDR2 SNEGSKA (reference sequence). The CDR3 consists of 11 residues. CDR3 sequence reads: CSASLSDTQYF. In nucleotides, the CDR3 is TGCAGTGCTAGTCTCTCAGATACGCAGTATTTT.

This chain uses TRBV28 with TRBJ2-7, with 9 bases matching TRBD1. V gave up 5 bases and J gave up 7 bases; unmatched junction bases: 3. The CDR3 is made up of 12 amino acids. Germline CDR1 MDHEN, CDR2 SYDVKM. The DNA for the CDR3 is TGTGCCAGCAGTAGCGGGACAGGGGAGCAGTACTTC. Residues: CASSSGTGEQYF.

Here the CDR3 reads CASSLTGDLMNTEAFF. CDR3 sequence (DNA): TGTGCCAGCAGCTTAACAGGGGACCTCATGAACACTGAAGCTTTCTTT. This chain uses TRBV7-3 with TRBJ1-1; D is possibly TRBD1 (5 bases). In germline, CDR1 is SGHTA, CDR2 FQGTGA. V lost 0 bases and J lost 0, with 11 bases in between. The CDR3 is 16 residues long. Looking up the rest from reference TRBV7-3 and TRBJ1-1 gives the full variable domain: GAGVSQTPSNKVTEKGKYVELRCDPISGHTALYWYRQSLGQGPEFLIYFQGTGAADDSGLPNDRFFAVRPEGSVSTLKIQRTERGDSAVYLCASSLTGDLMNTEAFFGQGTRLTVV.

The chain carries TRBV14 and TRBJ2-1; 9 nucleotides agree with TRBD2. Germline V gene sequence: CDR1 SGHDN, CDR2 FVKESK. V shed 2 bases and J 5 bases; nucleotides not matched to a gene: 10. This CDR3 spans 17 amino acids. The CDR3 is CASSQTAGGPSNNEQFF. The CDR3 DNA reads TGTGCCAGCAGCCAAACGGCGGGAGGGCCGTCGAACAATGAGCAGTTCTTC.

The V and J genes are TRBV12-3 or TRBV12-4 and TRBJ2-7, with unresolved D. Trimming left V 3 bases short and J 2 bases short, with 8 bases between. This CDR3 has 13 amino acids. CDR3 loop: CASSFGETYEQYF. Here the CDR3 DNA reads TGTGCCAGCAGTTTTGGTGAAACCTACGAGCAGTACTTC.

The V and J genes are TRBV7-2 and TRBJ1-4; D not resolved. From germline, CDR1 is SGHTA and CDR2 FQGNSA. The V end was cut by 0 bases, the J end by 7 bases, with 9 bases between. This CDR3 comprises 14 residues. The chain's CDR3 is CASSLAGWPEKLFF. The CDR3 DNA reads as TGTGCCAGCAGCTTAGCCGGTTGGCCTGAAAAACTGTTTTTT.

The V call is TRBV4-1, the J call TRBJ2-5, with a possible D match to TRBD2 (6 bases). V was cut by 4 bases and J by 2 bases, with 17 bases left in between. This CDR3 comprises 16 residues. CDR1 and CDR2 (germline): MGHRA, YSYEKL. The CDR3 spells CASSPSVAEGQETQYF. The DNA for the CDR3 is TGCGCCAGCAGCCCCTCGGTAGCGGAAGGTCAAGAGACCCAGTACTTC.

The chain has TRBV23-1 and TRBJ2-7; 13 nucleotides line up with TRBD2. TRBV23-1 is reported as an ORF; its role is uncertain. V lost 2 bases to trimming and J lost 3 bases; unmatched junction nucleotides: 7. CDR3 length: 17 residues. CDR3 region: CASSQPHRLAGGYEQYF. In DNA, the CDR3 is TGCGCCAGCAGTCAACCCCACCGACTAGCGGGAGGCTACGAGCAGTACTTC.

The genes are TRBV28 and TRBJ2-4; D may be TRBD1 (6 bases). CDR3 size: 15 residues. The germline V and J ends were trimmed by 5 bases and 0 bases, with 11 bases remaining between them. Germline CDR1 and CDR2: MDHEN and SYDVKM. DNA of the CDR3: TGTGCCAGCAGTCGCTCAGGGGTAGCCAAAAACATTCAGTACTTC. It specifies CASSRSGVAKNIQYF.

In DNA, the CDR3 is TGTGCCAGCAGTTTAGAGTCGACCGGGGAGCTGTTTTTT. Its protein is CASSLESTGELFF. The rearrangement uses TRBV28 and TRBJ2-2; D gene unclear. The germline V gene encodes CDR1 MDHEN and CDR2 SYDVKM. The CDR3 extends over 13 amino acids. V was pared by 2 bases and J by 5 bases, with 6 bases between.

The count of this clone is one. The chain carries TRBV6-6 and TRBJ2-1; 11 positions agree with TRBD2. Trimming at V came to 2 bases and at J to 7 bases, leaving 4 bases not matched to a gene. The CDR3 loop spans 15 amino acids. Germline V gives CDR1 MNHNY, CDR2 SVGAGI (reference sequence). The CDR3 nucleotides read TGTGCCAGCAGTTACCCCGGGACTAGCGGTAATGAGCAGTTCTTC. Protein: CASSYPGTSGNEQFF.